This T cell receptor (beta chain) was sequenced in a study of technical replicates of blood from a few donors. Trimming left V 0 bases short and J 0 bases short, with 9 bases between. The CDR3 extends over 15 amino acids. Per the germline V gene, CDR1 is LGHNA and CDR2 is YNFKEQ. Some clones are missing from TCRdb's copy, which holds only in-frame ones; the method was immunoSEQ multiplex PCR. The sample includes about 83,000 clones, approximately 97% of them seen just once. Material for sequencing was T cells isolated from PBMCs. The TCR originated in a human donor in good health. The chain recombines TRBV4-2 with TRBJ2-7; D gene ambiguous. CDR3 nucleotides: TGTGCCAGCAGCCAAGAGGGCACCAGCTCCTACGAGCAGTACTTC. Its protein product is CASSQEGTSSYEQYF.